The clone carrying this T cell receptor beta chain has at least ten counts. The antigen is undetermined. The sample belongs to a study of T cells in Graves' hyperthyroidism and ophthalmopathy. At the level of the study: The blood sample was taken at first diagnosis, before treatment began.

Points from the study as a whole: Blood also held most thyroid clonotypes expanded beyond 0.001.

This CDR3 spans 18 amino acids. After removal of 7 bases from V and 3 bases from J, the junction contained 14 bases not matched to a gene. Germline CDR1 reads MNHEY; CDR2 reads SVGEGT. TCR beta CDR3 sequences were amplified from RNA transcripts. An initial round of RT-PCR targeting the TCR CDR3 relied on the HTBI primer set. Each CDR3 protein is one row after TCRdb ran MiXCR on the multiplex PCR reads. The sample lists tens of thousands of distinct CDR3 sequences; 52% were seen once. Each person with ophthalmopathy scored at least 3 on the Clinical Activity Score, reached NOSPECS grade 4 or higher, and had been ill under 3 months. Patients showing uncontrolled infection, other autoimmune disease, pregnancy or lactation were ineligible.

The source is a woman aged 40 to 50 with Graves' ophthalmopathy. The chain has TRBV6-2 or TRBV6-3 and TRBJ2-3, with 12 positions matching TRBD2. Sequencing used blood. For the CDR3, the DNA is TGTGCCAGCACCTCTAACATGGGACTAGCGGGTGGAACAGATACGCAGTATTTT. It translates to CASTSNMGLAGGTDTQYF.